This TCR beta chain was documented in a study of T cells in Graves' hyperthyroidism and ophthalmopathy (dated by TCRdb to about 2019). About the investigation overall: Peripheral blood samples were taken at initial diagnosis, before any treatment was given. To identify TCR V-J signatures that set the groups apart, the researchers used a discovery cohort of 100 patients, made up of fewer than 50 with Graves' ophthalmopathy and 55 to 65 with stable Graves' hyperthyroidism. Prospective prediction of ophthalmopathy was tested in an independent validation cohort consisting of about 19 hyperthyroidism patients and approximately 16 patients who later progressed to ophthalmopathy. The approximately 100 discovery patients were randomly split 7:3 into training and test sets. Thyroid tissue and blood T-cell repertoires from six or seven Graves' hyperthyroidism patients were also compared in the study. Following sampling, methimazole starting at 30 mg daily was given to hyperthyroidism patients, and high-dose intravenous methylprednisolone was given to ophthalmopathy patients. The paper reports TCR Vbeta CDR3 sequencing of 130 to 150 peripheral blood samples: approximately 41 ophthalmopathy, about 75 hyperthyroidism and around 17 progressor patients. General conclusions and limits of the study: A 13 V-J signature model separated ophthalmopathy from stable hyperthyroidism, with around 91% sensitivity and 81.08% specificity in cross-validation and 80%/75% in testing. No statistical method was used to set the sample size in advance, and investigators knew the group allocation. In validation, the model predicted progression to ophthalmopathy a median of roughly 6.1 months before onset, with roughly 68% sensitivity and about 72% specificity. Most expanded thyroid clonotypes (frequency above 0.001) were also found in blood, which suggests that blood repertoires may mirror thyroid immune responses.

The TCR beta CDR3 regions were amplified from RNA transcripts. The TCR CDR3 was subjected to a first round of RT-PCR using the HTBI primer set and the Qiagen OneStep RT-PCR kit. A second multiplex PCR round built the libraries, followed by size selection and purification. Paired-end sequencing of the libraries was performed with 100 bp reads on an Illumina HiSeq2000. The paper's data handling went like this. SOAPnuke was used to process the raw data, throwing out any read that contained adapters or uncalled bases, had a mean Phred below 15, or lacked an exact constant-primer or identifier match. High-quality paired reads were merged using COPE v1.2.5, and each unique nucleotide sequence was defined as a clonotype. MiTCR v1.1 was used to align the clonotypes against IMGT TRBV, TRBD and TRBJ reference segments. The analysis included only V-J combinations with a frequency above 0.0001, which together covered around 99% of the repertoires. A TCS score was defined as the ratio of F50 (clonal expansion) to E x V (chaos), with BLOSUM62-based TCRdist applied between CDR3 peptides within each V-J. Welch's t-statistics and random forest reduced around 510 V-J features to 13, which were used in a naive Bayes classifier (R e1071). In TCRdb, the public reads were trimmed at Q25 with fastp and aligned with MiXCR, with productive beta chains retained. One record per CDR3 amino acid sequence lists the most common genes and DNA. Here the V and J calls rest on TCRdb's processing, not on the authors' analysis. The sample has 500,000 to 600,000 distinct CDR3 sequences on record, approximately 15% of them singletons. Clones ranked in the top ten supply around 18% of the sample.

Details on this clonotype: The specificity of this receptor is unknown. One base away lies a much larger clone, so this may be a sequencing read error.

Stable Graves' hyperthyroidism was defined as the absence of progression to ophthalmopathy over 18 months of follow-up. The hyperthyroidism patients were between 18 and 65 years old and newly diagnosed, with a disease duration of less than 2 months. Exclusion was applied to patients with uncontrolled infections, other autoimmune diseases, pregnancy or lactation. Diagnoses relied on clinical symptoms, serum thyroxine and TRAb, thyroid ultrasound and orbital computed tomography. PBMCs were isolated from roughly 10 ml of fresh peripheral blood by Ficoll-Paque density gradient centrifugation. Total RNA was extracted with Trizol reagent, and quality was checked on an Agilent 2100 Bioanalyzer. Sequencing was carried out using blood. This receptor was taken from a woman aged 18-29 years with Graves' hyperthyroidism.

The CDR3 amino acid sequence is: CASSDKRGWQTMNTEALF. The DNA sequence is given as TGTGCCAGCAGTGACAAAAGGGGTTGGCAGACCATGAACACTGAAGCTCTCTTT. This chain joins TRBV10-2 to TRBJ1-1; the D gene is perhaps TRBD1, on 5 matching bases. From its cysteine to its phenylalanine, the CDR3 spans 18 amino acids. CDR3 DNA is the only sequence kept; it has 54 bases, read in frame from the first base. Sequences WSHSY (CDR1) and SAAADI (CDR2) are obtained from the germline V gene.